This T cell receptor beta chain is from a study of OX40 agonist ivuxolimab in advanced cancers. Across the study: Partial responses were recorded for three patients, including one with hepatocellular carcinoma and two with cutaneous melanoma.

Findings and limits, study-wide: Doses of 0.1 to 3.0 mg/kg were accompanied by clonal expansion of CD4+ and CD8+ blood T cells by week 6.

This clone was detected only once. As yet, its antigen is unknown. Method: immunoSEQ multiplex PCR; TCRdb's copy keeps in-frame clones and lacks some. The repertoire holds more than 70,000 clones, with about 89% as singletons. The sample was CD4+ or CD8+ T cells sorted from blood, taken in a trial of the OX40 agonist ivuxolimab. The receptor was derived from an adult with an advanced solid tumor such as melanoma, head and neck, liver or kidney cancer.

CDR3 nucleotide sequence: TGTGCCAGCAGTTCCTATTCGGGGGCCTATAATTCACCCCTCCACTTT. The encoded protein is CASSSYSGAYNSPLHF. The chain carries TRBV28 and TRBJ1-6; weak D call: TRBD1 (5 bases). The CDR3 covers 16 residues. Germline V lookup: CDR1 MDHEN, CDR2 SYDVKM. The V gene lost 4 bases and the J gene lost 2 bases, with 12 bases spanning the gap.